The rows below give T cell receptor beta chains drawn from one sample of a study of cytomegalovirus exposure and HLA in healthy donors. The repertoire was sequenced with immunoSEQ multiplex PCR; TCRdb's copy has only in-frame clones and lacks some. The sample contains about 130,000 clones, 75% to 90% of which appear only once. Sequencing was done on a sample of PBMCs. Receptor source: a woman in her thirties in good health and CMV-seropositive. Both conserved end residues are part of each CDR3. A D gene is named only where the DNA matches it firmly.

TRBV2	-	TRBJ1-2	TGTGCCAGCAGTGTCTTCGGGGGGAGGGAGGGCTATGGCTACACCTTC	CASSVFGGREGYGYTF
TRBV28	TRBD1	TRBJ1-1	TGTGCCAGCAGTTCCCGGGACAGGGAGCTGGCTTTCTTT	CASSSRDRELAFF
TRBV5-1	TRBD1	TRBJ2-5	TGCGCCAGCAGCTTAAGGAACAGGGGGCTCAGCACCAAGAGAGAGACCCAGTACTTC	CASSLRNRGLSTKRETQYF
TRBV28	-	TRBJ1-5	TGTGCCACATGGACTGTCAAGCATAGCAATCAGCCCCAGCATTTT	CATWTVKHSNQPQHF
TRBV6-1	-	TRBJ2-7	TGTGCCAGCAGTTCTAAGGGGGAATGGGTCTACGAGCAGTACTTC	CASSSKGEWVYEQYF
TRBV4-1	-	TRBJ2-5	TGCGCCAGCAGCTGGACAGCTAAAGAGACCCAGTACTTC	CASSWTAKETQYF
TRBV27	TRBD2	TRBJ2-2	TGTGCCAGCAGCCTATTTATAGCGGGAGGGAACACCGGGGAGCTGTTTTTT	CASSLFIAGGNTGELFF
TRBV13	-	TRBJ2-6	TGTGCCAGCACCTGGGGAGGAGAAGGGTCTGGGGCCAACGTCCTGACTTTC	CASTWGGEGSGANVLTF
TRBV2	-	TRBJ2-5	TGTGCCAGCAACGGCGGCCAAGAGACCCAGTACTTC	CASNGGQETQYF
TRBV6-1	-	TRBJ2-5	TGTGCCAGCACCTTAACCGGGACACTTACCGAGACCCAGTACTTC	CASTLTGTLTETQYF
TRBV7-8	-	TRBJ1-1	TGTGCCAGCAGCTTAAGTCAGGGGAACACTGAAGCTTTCTTT	CASSLSQGNTEAFF
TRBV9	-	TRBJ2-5	TGTGCCAGCAGCATGTCAGGGGACCAAGAGACCCAGTACTTC	CASSMSGDQETQYF
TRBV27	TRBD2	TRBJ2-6	TGTGCCAGCAGTTTAGGGGGGGCTGGGGCCAACGTCCTGACTTTC	CASSLGGAGANVLTF
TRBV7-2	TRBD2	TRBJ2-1	TGTGCCAGCAGCTTAGGTTCTCCGACTAGCGGGAGGAATGAGCAGTTCTTC	CASSLGSPTSGRNEQFF
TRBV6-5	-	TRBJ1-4	TGTGCCAGCAGTTACCGGGGTGGGGTGGCTAATGAAAAACTGTTTTTT	CASSYRGGVANEKLFF